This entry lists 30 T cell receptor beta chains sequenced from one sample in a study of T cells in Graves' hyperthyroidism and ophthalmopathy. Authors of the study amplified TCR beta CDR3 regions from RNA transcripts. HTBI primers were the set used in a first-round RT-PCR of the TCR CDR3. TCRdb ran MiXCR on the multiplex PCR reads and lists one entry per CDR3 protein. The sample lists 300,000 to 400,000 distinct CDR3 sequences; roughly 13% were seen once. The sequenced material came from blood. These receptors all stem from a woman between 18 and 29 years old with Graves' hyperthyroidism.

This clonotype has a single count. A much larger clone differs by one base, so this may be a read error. DNA of the CDR3: TGTGCCAGCTCATCAGGGTTAGGGGATCAGCCCCAGCATTTT. As protein: CASSSGLGDQPQHF. The J gene is TRBJ1-5, the V gene TRBV18; a possible D gene is TRBD1 (5 bases). CDR3 size: 14 residues. V lost 5 bases and J lost 5, with 13 bases in between. CDR1 KGHSH and CDR2 LQKENI come from the germline V gene.

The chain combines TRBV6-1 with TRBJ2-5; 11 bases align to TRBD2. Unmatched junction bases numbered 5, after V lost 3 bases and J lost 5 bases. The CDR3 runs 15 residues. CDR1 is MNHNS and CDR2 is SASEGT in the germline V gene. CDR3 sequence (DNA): TGTGCCAGCAGTGAGGCTAGCGGGGGGAGGGAGACCCAGTACTTC. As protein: CASSEASGGRETQYF.

The CDR3, as DNA: TGCGCCAGCAGCCAAATGACTAGCGTGATCAATGAGCAGTTCTTC. The encoded protein is CASSQMTSVINEQFF. The chain joins TRBV4-3 to TRBJ2-1, with TRBD2 identical over 8 bases. Unmatched junction bases numbered 6, after V lost 2 bases and J lost 6 bases. The CDR3 is 15 amino acids. CDR1 and CDR2 (germline): LGHNA, YSLEER.

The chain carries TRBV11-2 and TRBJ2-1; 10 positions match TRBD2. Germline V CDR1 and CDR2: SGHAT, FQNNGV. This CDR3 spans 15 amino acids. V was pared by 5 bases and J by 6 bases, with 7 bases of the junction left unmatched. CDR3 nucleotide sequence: TGTGCCAGCAGCCACCTAGCGGGAGAGGGCAATGAGCAGTTCTTC. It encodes CASSHLAGEGNEQFF.

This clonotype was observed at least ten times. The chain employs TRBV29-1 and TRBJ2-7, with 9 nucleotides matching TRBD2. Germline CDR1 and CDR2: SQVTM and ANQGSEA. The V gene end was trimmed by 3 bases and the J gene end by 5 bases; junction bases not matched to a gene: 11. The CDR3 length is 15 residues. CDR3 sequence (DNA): TGCAGCGTTGAGCCCATGTTAGCGGGAGTACACGAGCAGTACTTC. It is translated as CSVEPMLAGVHEQYF.

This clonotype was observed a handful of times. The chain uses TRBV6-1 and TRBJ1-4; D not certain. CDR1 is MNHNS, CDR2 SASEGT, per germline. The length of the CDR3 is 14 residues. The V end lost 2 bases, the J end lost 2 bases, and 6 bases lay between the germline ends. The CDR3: CASSELTTNEKLFF. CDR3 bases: TGTGCCAGCAGTGAATTAACTACTAATGAAAAACTGTTTTTT.

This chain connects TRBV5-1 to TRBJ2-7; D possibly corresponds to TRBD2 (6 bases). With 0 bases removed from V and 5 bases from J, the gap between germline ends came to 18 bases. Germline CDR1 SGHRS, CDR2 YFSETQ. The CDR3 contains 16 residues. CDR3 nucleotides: TGCGCCAGCAGCTTGGAACCACGCGGAGGGCTGGACGAGCAGTACTTC. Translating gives CASSLEPRGGLDEQYF.

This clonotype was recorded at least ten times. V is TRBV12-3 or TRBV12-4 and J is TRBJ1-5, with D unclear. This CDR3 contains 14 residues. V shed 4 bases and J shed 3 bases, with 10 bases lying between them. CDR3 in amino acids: CASSSDTYNQPQHF. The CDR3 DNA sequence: TGTGCCAGCAGTTCTGACACCTACAATCAGCCCCAGCATTTT.

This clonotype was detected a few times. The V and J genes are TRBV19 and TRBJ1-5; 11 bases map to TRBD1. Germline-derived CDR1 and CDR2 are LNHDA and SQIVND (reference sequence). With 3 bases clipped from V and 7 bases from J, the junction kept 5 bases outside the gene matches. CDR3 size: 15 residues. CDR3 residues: CASSIGTGGWQPQHF. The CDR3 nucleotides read TGTGCCAGTAGTATTGGGACAGGGGGATGGCAGCCCCAGCATTTT.

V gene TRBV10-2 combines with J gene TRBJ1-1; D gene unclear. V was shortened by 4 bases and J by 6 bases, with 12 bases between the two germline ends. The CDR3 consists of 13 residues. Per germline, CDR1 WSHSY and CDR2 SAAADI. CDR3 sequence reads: CASSVIRESEAFF. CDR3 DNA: TGCGCCAGCAGTGTCATAAGGGAATCTGAAGCTTTCTTT.

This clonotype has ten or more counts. The CDR3 sequence: CAISFRIAGDNEQFF. DNA of the CDR3: TGTGCCATCAGTTTTCGAATAGCGGGCGACAATGAGCAGTTCTTC. This rearrangement joins TRBV10-3 to TRBJ2-1; 7 positions agree with TRBD2. Germline CDR1 ENHRY, CDR2 SYGVKD. The CDR3 is 15 amino acids. The V segment lost 5 bases and the J segment 5 bases; nucleotides outside the gene matches: 9.

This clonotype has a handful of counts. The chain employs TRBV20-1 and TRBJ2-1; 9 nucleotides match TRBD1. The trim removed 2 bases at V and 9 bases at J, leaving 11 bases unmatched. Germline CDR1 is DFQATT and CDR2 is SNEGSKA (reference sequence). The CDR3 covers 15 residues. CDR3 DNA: TGCAGTGCTAGAAGGACAGGGGTGGCATTCGGTGAGCAGTTCTTC. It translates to CSARRTGVAFGEQFF.

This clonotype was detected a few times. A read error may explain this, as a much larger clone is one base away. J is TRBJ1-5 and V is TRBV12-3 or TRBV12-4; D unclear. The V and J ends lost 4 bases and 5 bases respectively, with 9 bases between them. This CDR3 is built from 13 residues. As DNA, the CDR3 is TGTGCCAGCAGTTCGATGGGTCATCAGCCCCAGCATTTT. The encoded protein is CASSSMGHQPQHF.

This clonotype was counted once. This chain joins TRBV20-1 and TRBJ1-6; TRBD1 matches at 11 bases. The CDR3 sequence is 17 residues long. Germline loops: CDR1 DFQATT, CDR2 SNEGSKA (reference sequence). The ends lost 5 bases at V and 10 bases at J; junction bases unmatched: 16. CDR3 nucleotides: TGCAGTGCTCCATTACCGGGACAGGGGGGTTTGGCATCACCCCTCCACTTT. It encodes CSAPLPGQGGLASPLHF.

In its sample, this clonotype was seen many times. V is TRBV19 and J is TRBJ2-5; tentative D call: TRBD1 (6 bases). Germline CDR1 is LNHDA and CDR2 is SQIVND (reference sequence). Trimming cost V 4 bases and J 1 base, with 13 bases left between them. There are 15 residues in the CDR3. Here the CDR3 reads CASSSFTGTQETQYF. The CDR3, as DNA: TGTGCCAGTAGTAGTTTTACAGGGACCCAAGAGACCCAGTACTTC.

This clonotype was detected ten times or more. CDR3 sequence: CASSPGAGSETQYF. The CDR3 nucleotides are TGTGCCAGCTCACCAGGGGCAGGCTCAGAGACCCAGTACTTC. The chain is built from TRBV18 and TRBJ2-5; the D gene is possibly TRBD1 (5 bases). This CDR3 is built from 14 residues. Trimming pared 2 bases from V and 4 bases from J, leaving 11 bases between. Germline V gives CDR1 KGHSH, CDR2 LQKENI.

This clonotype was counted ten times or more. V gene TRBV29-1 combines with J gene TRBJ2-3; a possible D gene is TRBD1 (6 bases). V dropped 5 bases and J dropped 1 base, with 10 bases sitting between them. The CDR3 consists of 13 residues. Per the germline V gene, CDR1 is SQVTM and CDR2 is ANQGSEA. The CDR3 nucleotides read TGCAGCGTTCGGGCAGGGGGCACAGATACGCAGTATTTT. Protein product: CSVRAGGTDTQYF.

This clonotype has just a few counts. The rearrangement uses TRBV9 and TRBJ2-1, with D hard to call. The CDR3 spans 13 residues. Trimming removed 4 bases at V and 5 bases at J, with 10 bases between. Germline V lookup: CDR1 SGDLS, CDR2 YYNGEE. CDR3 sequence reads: CASSRLQHNEQFF. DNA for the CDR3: TGTGCCAGCAGCAGACTGCAACACAATGAGCAGTTCTTC.

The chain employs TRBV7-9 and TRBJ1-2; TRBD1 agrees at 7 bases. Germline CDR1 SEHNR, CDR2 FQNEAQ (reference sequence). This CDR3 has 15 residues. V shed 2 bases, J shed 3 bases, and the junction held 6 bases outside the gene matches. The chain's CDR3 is CASSLLVGQYYGYTF. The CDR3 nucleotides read TGTGCCAGCAGCTTATTAGTGGGACAGTACTATGGCTACACCTTC.

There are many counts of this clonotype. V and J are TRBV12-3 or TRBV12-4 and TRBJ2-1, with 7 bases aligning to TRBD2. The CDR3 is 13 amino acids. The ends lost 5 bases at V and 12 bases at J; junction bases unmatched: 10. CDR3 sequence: CASSPPGGSAQFF. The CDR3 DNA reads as TGTGCCAGCAGTCCCCCGGGCGGGAGTGCGCAGTTCTTC.

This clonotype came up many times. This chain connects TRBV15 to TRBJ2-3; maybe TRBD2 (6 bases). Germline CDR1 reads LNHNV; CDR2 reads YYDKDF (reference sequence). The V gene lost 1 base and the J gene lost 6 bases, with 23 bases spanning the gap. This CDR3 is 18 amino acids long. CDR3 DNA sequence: TGTGCCACCAGCAGAGGCCCGGTTTTCGGGGGTGGCAAGGATACGCAGTATTTT. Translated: CATSRGPVFGGGKDTQYF.

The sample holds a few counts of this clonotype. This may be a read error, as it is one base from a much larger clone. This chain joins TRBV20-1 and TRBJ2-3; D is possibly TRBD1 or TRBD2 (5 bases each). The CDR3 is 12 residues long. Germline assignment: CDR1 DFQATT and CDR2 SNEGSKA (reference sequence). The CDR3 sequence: CSARPPGPTRYF. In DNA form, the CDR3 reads TGCAGTGCCAGACCTCCGGGACCAACGCGGTATTTT.

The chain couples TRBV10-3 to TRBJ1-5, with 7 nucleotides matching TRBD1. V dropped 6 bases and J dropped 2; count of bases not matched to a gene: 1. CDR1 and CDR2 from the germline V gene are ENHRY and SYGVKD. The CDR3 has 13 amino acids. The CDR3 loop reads CAIRGQGNQPQHF. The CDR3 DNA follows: TGTGCCATCAGAGGACAGGGCAATCAGCCCCAGCATTTT.

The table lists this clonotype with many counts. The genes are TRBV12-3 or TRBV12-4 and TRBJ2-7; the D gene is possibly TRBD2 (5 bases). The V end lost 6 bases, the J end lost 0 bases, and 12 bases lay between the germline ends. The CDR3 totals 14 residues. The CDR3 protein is CASSFGLLSYEQYF. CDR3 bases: TGTGCCAGCAGCTTTGGACTTCTCTCCTACGAGCAGTACTTC.

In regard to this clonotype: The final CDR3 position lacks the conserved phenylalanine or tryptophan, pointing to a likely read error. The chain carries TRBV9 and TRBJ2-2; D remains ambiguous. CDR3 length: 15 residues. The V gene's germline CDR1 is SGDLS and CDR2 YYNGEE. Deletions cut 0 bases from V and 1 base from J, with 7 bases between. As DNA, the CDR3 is TGTGCCAGCAGCGTAGTCGGCCAGAACACCGGGGAGCTGTTTCTT. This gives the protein CASSVVGQNTGELFL.

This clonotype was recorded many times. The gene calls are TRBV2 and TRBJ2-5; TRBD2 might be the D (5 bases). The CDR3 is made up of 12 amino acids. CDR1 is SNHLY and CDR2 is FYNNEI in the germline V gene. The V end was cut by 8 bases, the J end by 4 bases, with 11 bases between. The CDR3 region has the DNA TGTGCCAGCCGTAGGGAGTCAGAGACCCAGTACTTC. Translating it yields CASRRESETQYF.

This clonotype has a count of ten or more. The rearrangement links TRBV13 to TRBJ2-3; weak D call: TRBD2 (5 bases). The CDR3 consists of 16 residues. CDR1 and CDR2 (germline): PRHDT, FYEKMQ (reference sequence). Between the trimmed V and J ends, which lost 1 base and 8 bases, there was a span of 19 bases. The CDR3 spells CASSLVDYRTDGTQYF. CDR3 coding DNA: TGTGCCAGCAGCTTAGTCGACTACCGCACAGACGGTACGCAGTATTTT.

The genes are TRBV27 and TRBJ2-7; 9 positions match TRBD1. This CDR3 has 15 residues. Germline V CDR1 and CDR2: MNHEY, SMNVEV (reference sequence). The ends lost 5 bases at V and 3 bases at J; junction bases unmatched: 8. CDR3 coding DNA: TGTGCCAGCAGTAGAACCGGGACAGGGAACTACGAGCAGTACTTC. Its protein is CASSRTGTGNYEQYF.

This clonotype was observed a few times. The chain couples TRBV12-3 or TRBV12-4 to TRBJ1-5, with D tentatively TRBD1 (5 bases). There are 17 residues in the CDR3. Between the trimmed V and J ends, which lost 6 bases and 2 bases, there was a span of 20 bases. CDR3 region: CASSEYSRARGNQPQHF. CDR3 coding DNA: TGTGCCAGCAGCGAATACTCCAGGGCTAGGGGCAATCAGCCCCAGCATTTT.

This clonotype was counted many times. CDR3 amino acids: CASSKGMVTEAFF. As DNA, the CDR3 is TGTGCCAGCAGTAAGGGGATGGTCACTGAAGCTTTCTTT. The chain combines TRBV28 with TRBJ1-1; perhaps TRBD1 as D (5 bases). Germline CDR1 MDHEN, CDR2 SYDVKM. Trimming cost V 5 bases and J 4 bases, with 11 bases left between them. This CDR3 comprises 13 residues.